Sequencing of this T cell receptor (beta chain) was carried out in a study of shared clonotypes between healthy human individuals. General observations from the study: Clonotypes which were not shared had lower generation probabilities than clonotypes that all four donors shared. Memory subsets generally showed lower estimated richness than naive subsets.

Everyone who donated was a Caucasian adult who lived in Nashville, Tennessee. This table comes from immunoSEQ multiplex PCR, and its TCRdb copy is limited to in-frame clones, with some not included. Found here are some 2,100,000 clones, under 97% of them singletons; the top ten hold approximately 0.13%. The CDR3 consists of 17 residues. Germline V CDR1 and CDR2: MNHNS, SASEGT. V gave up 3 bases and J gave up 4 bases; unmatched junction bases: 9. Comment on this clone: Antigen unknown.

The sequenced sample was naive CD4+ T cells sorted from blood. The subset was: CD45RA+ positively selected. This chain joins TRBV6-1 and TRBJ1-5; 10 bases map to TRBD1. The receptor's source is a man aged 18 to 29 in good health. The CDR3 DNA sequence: TGTGCCAGCAGTGAGGGACAGGGGAGTTTTGGAAATCAGCCCCAGCATTTT. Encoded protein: CASSEGQGSFGNQPQHF.